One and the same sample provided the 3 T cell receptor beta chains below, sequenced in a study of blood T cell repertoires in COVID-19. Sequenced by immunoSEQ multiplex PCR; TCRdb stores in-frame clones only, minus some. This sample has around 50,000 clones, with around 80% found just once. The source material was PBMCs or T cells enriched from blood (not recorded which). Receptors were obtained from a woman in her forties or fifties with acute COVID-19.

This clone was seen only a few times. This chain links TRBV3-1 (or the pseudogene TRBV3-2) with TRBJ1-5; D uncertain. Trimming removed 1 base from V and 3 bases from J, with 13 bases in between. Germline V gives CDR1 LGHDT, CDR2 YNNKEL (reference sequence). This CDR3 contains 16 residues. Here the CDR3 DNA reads TGTGCCAGCAGCCAAGGCATAGGAGCGAACAATCAGCCCCAGCATTTT. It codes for CASSQGIGANNQPQHF.

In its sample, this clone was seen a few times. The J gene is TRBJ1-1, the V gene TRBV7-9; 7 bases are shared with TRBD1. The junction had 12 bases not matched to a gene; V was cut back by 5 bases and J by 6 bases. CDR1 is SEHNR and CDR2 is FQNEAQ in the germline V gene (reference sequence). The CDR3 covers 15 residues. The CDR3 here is CASSLKQGQGPEAFF. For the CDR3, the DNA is TGTGCCAGCAGCCTAAAACAGGGGCAGGGGCCTGAAGCTTTCTTT.

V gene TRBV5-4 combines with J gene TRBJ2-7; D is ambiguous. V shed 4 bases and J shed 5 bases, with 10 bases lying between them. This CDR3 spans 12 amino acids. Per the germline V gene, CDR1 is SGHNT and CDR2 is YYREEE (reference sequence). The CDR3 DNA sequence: TGTGCCAGCAGCGATTCAGTCAACGAGCAGTACTTC. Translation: CASSDSVNEQYF.